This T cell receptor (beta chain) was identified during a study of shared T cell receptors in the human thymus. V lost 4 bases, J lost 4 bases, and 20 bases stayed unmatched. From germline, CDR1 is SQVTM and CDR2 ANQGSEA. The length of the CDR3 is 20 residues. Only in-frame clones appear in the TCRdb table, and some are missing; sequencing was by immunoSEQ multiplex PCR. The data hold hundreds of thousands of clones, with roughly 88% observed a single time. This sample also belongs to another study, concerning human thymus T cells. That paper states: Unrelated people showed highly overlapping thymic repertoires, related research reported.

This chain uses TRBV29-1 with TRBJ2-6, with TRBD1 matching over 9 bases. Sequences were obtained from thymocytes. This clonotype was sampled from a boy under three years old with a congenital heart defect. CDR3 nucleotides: TGCAGCGTTGGTCCGGACCCCCGGGACAGGGATCTTGGGGGGGCCAACGTCCTGACTTTC. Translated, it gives CSVGPDPRDRDLGGANVLTF. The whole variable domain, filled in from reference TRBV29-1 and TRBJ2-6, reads SAVISQKPSRDICQRGTSLTIQCQVDSQVTMMFWYRQQPGQSLTLIATANQGSEATYESGFVIDKFPISRPNLTFSTLTVSNMSPEDSSIYLCSVGPDPRDRDLGGANVLTFGAGSRLTVL.